Below, one TCR beta chain is given with its context. The data originate from a study of CD8 T cells in Susac syndrome. Trimming shortened V by 0 bases and J by 5 bases, and 4 bases separated the two germline ends. The CDR3 sequence is 12 residues long. Germline V lookup: CDR1 LNHNV, CDR2 YYDKDF (reference sequence). The RNA input was about 0.45 to 1 ug, and it was reverse transcribed with random hexamers. MiXCR was run by TCRdb on the immunoSEQ multiplex PCR reads, yielding one entry per CDR3 protein. The data hold around 170,000 distinct CDR3 sequences, with about 94% observed a single time. Input material: CD4+ T cells from PBMCs. This clonotype originated in a human donor with Susac syndrome. The V and J genes are TRBV15 and TRBJ1-2; D uncertain. The CDR3 region has the DNA TGTGCCACCAGCAGAGACACTTATGGCTACACCTTC. Translation gives CATSRDTYGYTF.